This TCR beta chain was retrieved from a study of cytomegalovirus exposure and HLA in healthy donors. The overall study: Previous work identified roughly 110 million unique TCR beta sequences from approximately 190 million T cells.

Overall study findings and caveats: Later genetic work tied a missense DCLRE1C variant to beta-chain V and J trimming. Under 20,000 TCR beta sequences were associated with HLA alleles at 0.05 false discovery rate in a later analysis.

CDR3 length: 14 residues. Trimming stripped 6 bases from V and 4 bases from J, with 14 bases between. The V gene's germline CDR1 is ENHRY and CDR2 SYGVKD. A multiplex PCR was run with 60 Vbeta primers and 13 Jbeta primers. Only in-frame clones appear in the TCRdb table, and some are missing; sequencing was by immunoSEQ multiplex PCR. The table gives roughly 100,000 clones; the top ten clones make up approximately 3.5% of it. On this clone itself: No antigen is known for it.

The sequence was obtained from a man aged 40-55 years in good health and CMV-seronegative. Sequenced sample: PBMCs. This chain connects TRBV10-3 to TRBJ2-3; D perhaps matches TRBD2 (6 bases). This CDR3 is CAISPSRGSDTQYF. The DNA for the CDR3 is TGTGCCATCAGCCCCTCGCGGGGATCAGATACGCAGTATTTT.